A selection of T cell receptor beta chains follows, all from one sample in a study of control samples from healthy donors and cancer patients. Method: immunoSEQ multiplex PCR; TCRdb's copy keeps in-frame clones and lacks some. The table has almost 85,000 clones, 84% seen once. The material sequenced was PBMCs. The receptors were sampled from a man in his 60s with head and neck cancer. The CDR3 runs from the conserved cysteine through the conserved F or W. The order of the fields is V gene, D gene, J gene, clone size, CDR3 DNA, CDR3 protein. D genes are given only for firm matches. The listing skips clone size in some rows; elsewhere it reads once, few, many or a size class.

v_call: TRBV4-1; d_call: .; j_call: TRBJ2-5; clone_size: .; cdr3_nt: TGCGCCAGCAGCCAAGAGTCCAGGGAGACCCAGTACTTC; cdr3_aa: CASSQESRETQYF
v_call: TRBV12-3/TRBV12-4; d_call: .; j_call: TRBJ2-1; clone_size: .; cdr3_nt: TGTGCCAGCAGTCCGCAAAACCCGCAGTTCTTC; cdr3_aa: CASSPQNPQFF
v_call: TRBV9; d_call: .; j_call: TRBJ2-1; clone_size: .; cdr3_nt: TGTGCCAGCAGCGCCGACAATGAGCAGTTCTTC; cdr3_aa: CASSADNEQFF
v_call: TRBV2; d_call: .; j_call: TRBJ1-2; clone_size: .; cdr3_nt: TGTGCCAGCAGTGAAGATCAGCTACCTAACTATGGCTACACCTTC; cdr3_aa: CASSEDQLPNYGYTF
v_call: TRBV7-9; d_call: TRBD1; j_call: TRBJ2-5; clone_size: .; cdr3_nt: TGTGCCAGCAGCTCCATGACAGGGGGTCGAGAGACCCAGTACTTC; cdr3_aa: CASSSMTGGRETQYF
v_call: TRBV3-1/TRBV3-2; d_call: .; j_call: TRBJ1-5; clone_size: many; cdr3_nt: TGTGCCAGCAGCCAGGGAGGATGGGGAAATCAGCCCCAGCATTTT; cdr3_aa: CASSQGGWGNQPQHF
v_call: TRBV3-1/TRBV3-2; d_call: .; j_call: TRBJ2-3; clone_size: .; cdr3_nt: TGTGCCAGCAGCCGTCCTCTGGATACGCAGTATTTT; cdr3_aa: CASSRPLDTQYF
v_call: TRBV7-2; d_call: TRBD2; j_call: TRBJ2-3; clone_size: once; cdr3_nt: TGTGCCAGCAGCCTTGGACTAGCGGGAACAGATACGCAGTATTTT; cdr3_aa: CASSLGLAGTDTQYF
v_call: TRBV20-1; d_call: .; j_call: TRBJ2-1; clone_size: once; cdr3_nt: TGCAGTGCTAGCCCCAATGAGCAGTTCTTC; cdr3_aa: CSASPNEQFF
v_call: TRBV5-1; d_call: .; j_call: TRBJ1-5; clone_size: .; cdr3_nt: TGCGCCAGCAGCTTGCTGGGAGGCTACAATCAGCCCCAGCATTTT; cdr3_aa: CASSLLGGYNQPQHF
v_call: TRBV10-3; d_call: .; j_call: TRBJ1-1; clone_size: .; cdr3_nt: TGTGCCATCAACCCCGTCCGGGGGAGAGAGGCTTTCTTT; cdr3_aa: CAINPVRGREAFF
v_call: TRBV4-1; d_call: .; j_call: TRBJ1-1; clone_size: .; cdr3_nt: TGCGCCAGCAGCCACTCCAGGGGAGGACGAACTGAAGCTTTCTTT; cdr3_aa: CASSHSRGGRTEAFF
v_call: TRBV14; d_call: .; j_call: TRBJ1-2; clone_size: once; cdr3_nt: TGTGCCAGCAGCCATGGAACTAACTATGGCTACACCTTC; cdr3_aa: CASSHGTNYGYTF
v_call: TRBV10-3; d_call: TRBD1; j_call: TRBJ2-5; clone_size: .; cdr3_nt: TGTGCCACCGGGACAGCCCAAGAGACCCAGTACTTC; cdr3_aa: CATGTAQETQYF
v_call: TRBV10-3; d_call: TRBD2; j_call: TRBJ2-3; clone_size: .; cdr3_nt: TGTGCCATCAGGCGTCCGGGAGGGCAGACAGATACGCAGTATTTT; cdr3_aa: CAIRRPGGQTDTQYF
v_call: TRBV28; d_call: .; j_call: TRBJ1-2; clone_size: .; cdr3_nt: TGTGCCAGCAGATCAGGGTTCGTTCGGGGCTACACCTTC; cdr3_aa: CASRSGFVRGYTF
v_call: TRBV25-1; d_call: .; j_call: TRBJ1-1; clone_size: .; cdr3_nt: TGTGCCAGCACCTTGACGGCTCTGGCTGAAGCTTTCTTT; cdr3_aa: CASTLTALAEAFF